These 14 T cell receptor beta chains share one sample of origin, sequenced in a study of cytomegalovirus exposure and HLA in healthy donors. This table comes from immunoSEQ multiplex PCR, and its TCRdb copy is limited to in-frame clones, with some not included. This sample carries around 110,000 clones, around 89% of them seen once, and the ten largest clones take 1.5% to 2%. Input material: PBMCs. These receptors originate from a woman between 18 and 29 years old in good health and CMV-seropositive.

The V gene is TRBV7-9, the J gene TRBJ2-1; 8 nucleotides agree with TRBD1. The trim removed 3 bases at V and 5 bases at J, leaving 3 bases unmatched. The CDR3 extends over 14 amino acids. Germline values: CDR1 SEHNR, CDR2 FQNEAQ (reference sequence). CDR3 sequence reads: CASSFGQGNNEQFF. The CDR3 region has the DNA TGTGCCAGCAGCTTCGGACAGGGCAACAATGAGCAGTTCTTC.

V and J are TRBV9 and TRBJ1-4; 9 bases agree with TRBD1. The CDR3 spans 15 residues. Germline V gene lookup returns CDR1 SGDLS and CDR2 YYNGEE. Unmatched junction bases numbered 6, after V lost 4 bases and J lost 5 bases. CDR3 sequence reads: CASSLTGGGNEKLFF. CDR3 nucleotides: TGTGCCAGCAGCTTGACAGGGGGTGGGAATGAAAAACTGTTTTTT. Looking up the rest from reference TRBV9 and TRBJ1-4 gives the full variable domain: DSGVTQTPKHLITATGQRVTLRCSPRSGDLSVYWYQQSLDQGLQFLIQYYNGEERAKGNILERFSAQQFPDLHSELNLSSLELGDSALYFCASSLTGGGNEKLFFGSGTQLSVL.

This clone was counted between two and nine times. The J gene is TRBJ1-1, the V gene TRBV6-1; D is possibly TRBD1 (6 bases). V gave up 6 bases and J gave up 1 base, with 12 bases separating them. The CDR3 consists of 14 residues. Per germline, CDR1 MNHNS and CDR2 SASEGT. DNA of the CDR3: TGTGCCAGCAGGCAGGACAGCTCGAACACTGAAGCTTTCTTT. This gives the protein CASRQDSSNTEAFF.

J is TRBJ1-4 and V is TRBV28; D remains ambiguous. V was pared by 8 bases and J by 4 bases, with 14 bases between. Germline V lookup: CDR1 MDHEN, CDR2 SYDVKM. This CDR3 contains 14 residues. The CDR3 nucleotides are TGTGCCAGCGACTCGGCGGGAGGTAATGAAAAACTGTTTTTT. The encoded protein is CASDSAGGNEKLFF. The full variable domain, its missing parts supplied by reference TRBV28 and TRBJ1-4, is DVKVTQSSRYLVKRTGEKVFLECVQDMDHENMFWYRQDPGLGLRLIYFSYDVKMKEKGDIPEGYSVSREKKERFSLILESASTNQTSMYLCASDSAGGNEKLFFGSGTQLSVL.

The rearrangement joins TRBV9 to TRBJ1-1; TRBD1 matches at 7 bases. Trimming removed 4 bases from V and 3 bases from J; junction bases left unmatched: 9. The CDR3 is made up of 15 amino acids. The V gene's germline CDR1 is SGDLS and CDR2 YYNGEE. CDR3 in amino acids: CASSPSPQGDTEAFF. CDR3 sequence (DNA): TGTGCCAGCAGCCCAAGTCCCCAGGGGGACACTGAAGCTTTCTTT.

The chain links TRBV5-5 to TRBJ2-7; 10 nucleotides align to TRBD1. The CDR3 is 14 residues long. Trimming took 4 bases from V and 2 from J; bases not matched to a gene: 3. The germline CDR1 and CDR2 sequences are SGHKS and YYEKEE (reference sequence). CDR3 sequence: CASSIGTGAYEQYF. The CDR3 DNA sequence: TGTGCCAGCAGCATCGGGACAGGGGCCTACGAGCAGTACTTC.

This rearrangement joins TRBV7-9 to TRBJ1-2, with D uncertain. Looked up from germline, CDR1 is SEHNR and CDR2 is FQNEAQ (reference sequence). V was cut by 0 bases and J by 4 bases, with 18 bases left in between. There are 17 residues in the CDR3. CDR3 in DNA: TGTGCCAGCAGCTTAGCAATGGCAGGCTTACATGTCTATGGCTACACCTTC. It is translated as CASSLAMAGLHVYGYTF.

The chain employs TRBV28 and TRBJ1-6; 7 bases are shared with TRBD1. Germline V gives CDR1 MDHEN, CDR2 SYDVKM. J lost 3 bases, V lost 6 bases, and 5 bases had no gene match. The CDR3 totals 15 residues. The CDR3 DNA is TGTGCCAGCAGGGGGCAGGGGGGCTATAATTCACCCCTCCACTTT. This sequence encodes CASRGQGGYNSPLHF.

This clone occurred a few times. The chain uses TRBV5-4 and TRBJ2-2, with a weak D call TRBD2 (6 bases). The CDR3 is 13 residues long. The germline V gene encodes CDR1 SGHNT and CDR2 YYREEE (reference sequence). Trimming stripped 4 bases from V and 9 bases from J, with 13 bases between. The CDR3 sequence: CASSRDSGRELFF. The DNA of the CDR3 is TGTGCCAGCAGCCGGGACTCCGGCCGGGAGCTGTTTTTT.

This clone appeared once. The chain recombines TRBV5-4 with TRBJ1-2, with TRBD1 as a possible D gene (6 bases). Germline CDR1 is SGHNT and CDR2 is YYREEE (reference sequence). V was cut by 1 base and J by 6 bases, with 7 bases left in between. The length of the CDR3 is 12 residues. DNA for the CDR3: TGTGCCAGCAGCTTGACAGGGAATGGCTACACCTTC. It translates to CASSLTGNGYTF.

J is TRBJ2-1 and V is TRBV7-2; TRBD2 matches 10 bases. CDR3 length: 15 amino acids. Germline V gene sequence: CDR1 SGHTA, CDR2 FQGNSA. With 1 base clipped from V and 5 bases from J, the junction kept 2 bases outside the gene matches. The CDR3 coding sequence is TGTGCCAGCAGCTTAGTAGCGGGGGGCAACAATGAGCAGTTCTTC. Translation gives CASSLVAGGNNEQFF.

J is TRBJ2-3 and V is TRBV6-6, with TRBD2 matching over 8 bases. The CDR3 length is 16 residues. Germline V gives CDR1 MNHNY, CDR2 SVGAGI (reference sequence). V lost 7 bases and J lost 2; bases outside the gene matches: 11. The CDR3 loop is CASNKVGGGFTDTQYF. The CDR3 DNA reads as TGTGCCAGCAATAAGGTTGGCGGGGGGTTCACAGATACGCAGTATTTT.

The chain employs TRBV11-2 and TRBJ1-3, with no clear D. Germline V lookup: CDR1 SGHAT, CDR2 FQNNGV. Trimming pared 1 base from V and 0 bases from J, leaving 10 bases between. The CDR3 consists of 16 residues. The CDR3 DNA is TGTGCCAGCAGCTTAGTTGCAGGCCACTCTGGAAACACCATATATTTT. It is translated as CASSLVAGHSGNTIYF.

The rearrangement links TRBV4-3 to TRBJ2-2; TRBD1 aligns across 11 bases. Germline-derived CDR1 and CDR2 are LGHNA and YSLEER. The CDR3 is 16 amino acids. The trim removed 0 bases at V and 5 bases at J, leaving 2 bases unmatched. The CDR3 protein is CASSQEGTGGTGELFF. The DNA of the CDR3 is TGCGCCAGCAGCCAAGAAGGGACAGGGGGAACCGGGGAGCTGTTTTTT.